These 23 T cell receptor beta chains share one sample of origin, sequenced in a study of T-cell reconstitution after alpha-beta-depleted transplantation in children. Molecular barcoding with unique molecular identifiers was used for the TCRbeta library. TCRdb re-derived calls from the PCR reads in MiXCR, one entry per CDR3 protein. The sample yields about 980,000 distinct CDR3 sequences, 25% to 35% seen once. This sample comprised PBMCs, mostly from graft donor cells, obtained 360 days after TCRalphabeta/CD19-depleted stem cell transplant. These receptors were obtained from a boy under two years old who had a stem cell transplant for SCID, so the T cells may come from the graft donor.

This clonotype was seen a few times. The V call is TRBV7-8, the J call TRBJ1-5, with 7 bases fitting TRBD1. With 4 bases clipped from V and 5 bases from J, the junction kept 11 bases outside the gene matches. The germline gives CDR1 SGHVS, CDR2 FQNEAQ. The CDR3 sequence is 16 residues long. In DNA form, the CDR3 reads TGTGCCAGCAGCTCCCGTCCGACAGGGTTTGATCAGCCCCAGCATTTT. Protein: CASSSRPTGFDQPQHF.

Only a few counts were recorded for this clonotype. The V call is TRBV18, the J call TRBJ1-1; D possibly corresponds to TRBD1 (5 bases). The CDR3 extends over 15 amino acids. V was clipped by 2 bases and J by 0 bases, with 10 bases between them. In germline, CDR1 is KGHSH, CDR2 LQKENI. The CDR3: CASSPSGRLNTEAFF. CDR3 bases: TGTGCCAGCTCACCATCGGGACGGCTGAACACTGAAGCTTTCTTT.

In the case of this clonotype: The conserved phenylalanine or tryptophan normally closing the CDR3 is absent here, so this likely arose from a read error. The chain recombines TRBV20-1 with TRBJ2-1; 14 bases fit TRBD2. This CDR3 is built from 17 residues. Losses at the gene ends were 6 bases for V and 1 base for J; bases not matched to a gene: 8. CDR1 is DFQATT and CDR2 is SNEGSKA in the germline V gene (reference sequence). The CDR3 DNA reads as TGCAGTGCCTTGACTAGCGGGGGGGCCGGATCCTACAATGAGCAGTTCTGC. It translates to CSALTSGGAGSYNEQFC.

The chain employs TRBV12-3 or TRBV12-4 and TRBJ2-6; 9 bases map to TRBD1. The V segment lost 4 bases and the J segment 0 bases; nucleotides outside the gene matches: 4. The CDR3 loop spans 17 amino acids. This CDR3 reads CASSWDRVSSGANVLTF. In DNA, the CDR3 is TGTGCCAGCAGTTGGGACAGGGTTAGCTCTGGGGCCAACGTCCTGACTTTC.

This clonotype was picked up a small number of times. This sequence joins TRBV5-1 and TRBJ1-2; TRBD1 agrees at 8 bases. J was trimmed by 4 bases and V by 3 bases; bases with no gene match: 5. CDR1 SGHRS and CDR2 YFSETQ come from the germline V gene. CDR3 length: 14 residues. This chain's CDR3 is CASSSSGGPYGYTF. DNA for the CDR3: TGCGCCAGCAGCTCCTCAGGGGGCCCCTATGGCTACACCTTC.

The genes are TRBV7-2 and TRBJ2-1, with 9 bases that match TRBD2. V gave up 2 bases and J gave up 8 bases; unmatched junction bases: 10. Looked up from germline, CDR1 is SGHTA and CDR2 is FQGNSA. The CDR3 is 16 amino acids. DNA of the CDR3: TGTGCCAGCAGCTTAACTGGCGGGGGGGTGATGGATGAGCAGTTCTTC. This encodes CASSLTGGGVMDEQFF.

The chain joins TRBV6-5 to TRBJ2-1, with TRBD2 identical over 7 bases. After removal of 2 bases from V and 9 bases from J, the junction contained 16 bases not matched to a gene. Germline V gives CDR1 MNHEY, CDR2 SVGAGI. The CDR3 totals 17 residues. The CDR3 DNA reads TGTGCCAGCAGTTACCGGTCGACTAGCAAGGGGTTTGGTGAGCAGTTCTTC. Protein: CASSYRSTSKGFGEQFF.

In its sample, this clonotype was seen a few times. The rearrangement joins TRBV25-1 to TRBJ2-7, with D tentatively TRBD1 or TRBD2 (5 bases each). Germline CDR1 reads MGHDK; CDR2 reads SYGVNS. The CDR3 sequence is 15 residues long. Deletions cut 5 bases from V and 2 bases from J, with 16 bases between. The CDR3 DNA sequence: TGTGCCAGCAGTCCCTGGGACCCTGGGGCCTACGAGCAGTACTTC. Protein product: CASSPWDPGAYEQYF.

This clonotype has just a few counts. The V call is TRBV12-3 or TRBV12-4, the J call TRBJ1-5; D unclear. The germline V and J ends were trimmed by 3 bases and 2 bases, with 14 bases remaining between them. There are 16 residues in the CDR3. This CDR3 is CASSFGRNLGNQPQHF. DNA of the CDR3: TGTGCCAGCAGTTTCGGCAGGAACCTCGGCAATCAGCCCCAGCATTTT.

This clonotype was counted a few times. V is TRBV11-2 and J is TRBJ1-5; maybe TRBD1 (5 bases). V was cut by 1 base and J by 1 base, with 14 bases left in between. The CDR3 covers 17 residues. The V gene's germline CDR1 is SGHAT and CDR2 FQNNGV. CDR3 DNA: TGTGCCAGCAGCTTAGGCGGTCAGGGCGGCAGCAATCAGCCCCAGCATTTT. Translation: CASSLGGQGGSNQPQHF.

The rearrangement uses TRBV28 and TRBJ2-5, with 7 bases lining up with TRBD2. This CDR3 has 16 residues. The V segment lost 6 bases and the J segment 0 bases; nucleotides outside the gene matches: 10. Per germline, CDR1 MDHEN and CDR2 SYDVKM. For the CDR3, the DNA is TGTGCCAGCAGCTCAGCGGGGCGGCCTCACCAAGAGACCCAGTACTTC. Translation: CASSSAGRPHQETQYF.

This clonotype was seen a few times. V and J are TRBV4-3 and TRBJ2-5, with D perhaps being TRBD1 or TRBD2 (6 bases each). Trimming shortened V by 4 bases and J by 1 base, and 16 bases separated the two germline ends. This CDR3 region has 16 residues. Looked up from germline, CDR1 is LGHNA and CDR2 is YSLEER. CDR3 sequence: CASSPGVAAIQETQYF. In DNA form, the CDR3 reads TGCGCCAGCAGCCCAGGGGTAGCGGCGATCCAAGAGACCCAGTACTTC.

The chain employs TRBV20-1 and TRBJ2-3; TRBD2 aligns across 7 bases. With V trimmed by 6 bases and J by 2 bases, 5 bases remained unmatched. CDR1 and CDR2 (germline): DFQATT, SNEGSKA (reference sequence). This CDR3 is built from 13 residues. The DNA for the CDR3 is TGCAGTGCAATGGGAGGGGCCACAGATACGCAGTATTTT. Encoded protein: CSAMGGATDTQYF.

This clonotype was picked up one time. The chain links TRBV12-3 or TRBV12-4 to TRBJ1-3; a weak D match, TRBD1 (6 bases). Trimming stripped 10 bases from V and 0 bases from J, with 13 bases between. The length of the CDR3 is 14 residues. The CDR3 DNA sequence: TGTGCCAACCGGTGGGGGCACTCTGGAAACACCATATATTTT. This gives the protein CANRWGHSGNTIYF.

This clonotype was detected only a few times. The V and J genes are TRBV6-2 or TRBV6-3 and TRBJ1-1; possible D gene TRBD1, 6 bases. CDR3 size: 14 residues. The V gene lost 7 bases and the J gene lost 3 bases, with 15 bases spanning the gap. Germline V gives CDR1 MNHEY, CDR2 SVGEGT. The CDR3 coding sequence is TGTGCCAGCACCGAAAGGCAGGGGCACACTGAAGCTTTCTTT. Its translation: CASTERQGHTEAFF.

The chain carries TRBV5-1 and TRBJ2-5; 11 positions match TRBD2. The V and J ends lost 2 bases and 2 bases, in that order; junction bases with no gene match: 8. This CDR3 is 17 amino acids long. CDR1 and CDR2 (germline): SGHRS, YFSETQ. The CDR3: CASSFRLAGPAQETQYF. Here the CDR3 DNA reads TGCGCCAGCAGCTTCCGACTAGCGGGGCCCGCACAAGAGACCCAGTACTTC.

This chain uses TRBV29-1 with TRBJ1-1; 9 bases fit TRBD1. V trimming: 3 bases; J trimming: 1 base; junction bases outside the gene matches: 9. From germline, CDR1 is SQVTM and CDR2 ANQGSEA. The CDR3 is 16 residues long. CDR3 sequence: CSVEEQGAYRNTEAFF. CDR3 DNA: TGCAGCGTTGAGGAACAGGGGGCTTATAGGAACACTGAAGCTTTCTTT.

There are a few counts of this clonotype. V and J are TRBV20-1 and TRBJ2-1; the D gene is possibly TRBD2 (6 bases). The CDR3 is made up of 18 amino acids. Deletions cut 6 bases from V and 1 base from J, with 25 bases between. Germline values: CDR1 DFQATT, CDR2 SNEGSKA (reference sequence). The CDR3 reads CSAHRDSALVGSYNEQFF. CDR3 in DNA: TGCAGTGCCCACCGGGACTCCGCTCTCGTGGGTTCCTACAATGAGCAGTTCTTC.

V is TRBV25-1 and J is TRBJ2-5, with 8 bases lining up with TRBD1. The CDR3 consists of 15 residues. Germline V gene sequence: CDR1 MGHDK, CDR2 SYGVNS. Trimming at V came to 4 bases and at J to 5 bases, leaving 9 bases not matched to a gene. The CDR3 here is CASSARTGNAETQYF. DNA for the CDR3: TGTGCCAGCAGTGCCCGGACAGGGAACGCGGAGACCCAGTACTTC.

This clonotype was observed a handful of times. The chain links TRBV4-1 to TRBJ2-5, with 11 positions matching TRBD2. The CDR3 spans 15 residues. The germline V gene encodes CDR1 MGHRA and CDR2 YSYEKL. V shed 5 bases and J 4 bases; nucleotides not matched to a gene: 6. CDR3 loop: CASSSRLAGIETQYF. For the CDR3, the DNA is TGCGCCAGCAGCTCTCGACTAGCGGGGATAGAGACCCAGTACTTC.

The chain carries TRBV4-1 and TRBJ2-5; D gene unclear. Trimming removed 2 bases at V and 5 bases at J, with 9 bases between. CDR1 MGHRA and CDR2 YSYEKL come from the germline V gene. CDR3 length: 13 amino acids. The CDR3 is CASSQSMGETQYF. CDR3 nucleotide sequence: TGCGCCAGCAGCCAATCGATGGGGGAGACCCAGTACTTC.

The sample holds a few counts of this clonotype. The J gene is TRBJ2-2, the V gene TRBV29-1; the D is unclear. Trimming pared 6 bases from V and 0 bases from J, leaving 8 bases between. This CDR3 is built from 13 residues. Germline CDR1 and CDR2: SQVTM and ANQGSEA. CDR3 loop: CSVGGANTGELFF. The CDR3 DNA is TGCAGCGTGGGCGGTGCGAACACCGGGGAGCTGTTTTTT.

The J gene is TRBJ2-1, the V gene TRBV3-1; 9 bases map to TRBD1. The V gene end was trimmed by 1 base and the J gene end by 4 bases; junction bases not matched to a gene: 11. The CDR3 length is 18 residues. Germline lookup yields CDR1 LGHDT and CDR2 YNNKEL (reference sequence). CDR3 in DNA: TGTGCCAGCAGCCAAGGTCGATCGGGGACAGGGTGGTACAATGAGCAGTTCTTC. Translated, it gives CASSQGRSGTGWYNEQFF.